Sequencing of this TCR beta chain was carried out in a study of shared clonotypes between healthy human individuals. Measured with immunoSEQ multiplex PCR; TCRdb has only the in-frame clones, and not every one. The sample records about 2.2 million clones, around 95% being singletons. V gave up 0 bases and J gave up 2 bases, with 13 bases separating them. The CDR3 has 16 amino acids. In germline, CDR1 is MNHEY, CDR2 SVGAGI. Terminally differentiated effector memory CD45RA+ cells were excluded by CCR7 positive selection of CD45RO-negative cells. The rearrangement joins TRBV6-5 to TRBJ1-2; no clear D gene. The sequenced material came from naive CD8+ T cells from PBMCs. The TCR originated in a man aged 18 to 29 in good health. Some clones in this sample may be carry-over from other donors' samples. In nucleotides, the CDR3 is TGTGCCAGCAGTTACTCGGCCCCCCAGTGGAACTATGGCTACACCTTC. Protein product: CASSYSAPQWNYGYTF.